This entry describes one TCR beta chain. Its antigen is unknown. The data derive from a study of persistence of HIV-infected CD4 T cells. About the research overall: The sample holds CD4+ T cells responsive to CMV or HIV-1 Gag. The study's findings and limits: Proviral oligoclonality tracked with TCR oligoclonality within the same sorted cells.

Cells were stimulated with overlapping HIV-1 Gag 15-mer peptides. CD40L-negative CD69-negative CD45RO-high memory CD4+ T cells were sorted as populations depleted of antigen-responding cells. Donors had CD4+ T cell counts above 400 cells/uL and were CMV-seropositive. A roughly 17-hour stimulation of CD8-depleted PBMCs used anti-CD28/CD49d costimulation, CD40-blocking antibody and enfuvirtide. Sequencing used immunoSEQ version 4 in survey mode. Profiled with immunoSEQ multiplex PCR; TCRdb holds only in-frame clones, not every one. The sample carries tens of thousands of clones, about 81% recorded once. The TCR sequence derives from an adult man with HIV who was CMV-seropositive. This specimen consisted of CD4+ T cells sorted from PBMCs after roughly 18-hour stimulation, obtained from a patient who received antiretroviral therapy.

CDR3 coding DNA: TGTGCCAGCAGCCAAGGAAAGGCGGGGGGGCCCAATGAGCAGTTCTTC. It yields the protein CASSQGKAGGPNEQFF. V gene TRBV4-2 combines with J gene TRBJ2-1; 9 bases map to TRBD2. The germline gives CDR1 LGHNA, CDR2 YNFKEQ. After removal of 1 base from V and 6 bases from J, the junction contained 7 bases not matched to a gene. The CDR3 has 16 residues.